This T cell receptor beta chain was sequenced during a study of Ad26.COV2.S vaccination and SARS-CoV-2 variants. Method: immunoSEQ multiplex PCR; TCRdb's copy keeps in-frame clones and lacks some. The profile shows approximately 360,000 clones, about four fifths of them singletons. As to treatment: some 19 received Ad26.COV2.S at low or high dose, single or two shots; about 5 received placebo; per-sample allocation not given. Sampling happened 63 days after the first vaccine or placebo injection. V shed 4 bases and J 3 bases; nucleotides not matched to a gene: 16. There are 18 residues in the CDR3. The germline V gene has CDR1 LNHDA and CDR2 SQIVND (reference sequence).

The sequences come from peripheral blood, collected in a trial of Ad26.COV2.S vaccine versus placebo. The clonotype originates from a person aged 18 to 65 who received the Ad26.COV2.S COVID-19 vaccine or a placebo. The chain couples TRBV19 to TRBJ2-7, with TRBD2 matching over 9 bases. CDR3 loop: CASSKGGGAFSSFYEQYF. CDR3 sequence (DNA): TGTGCCAGTAGTAAGGGCGGGGGGGCCTTTTCAAGTTTCTACGAGCAGTACTTC.